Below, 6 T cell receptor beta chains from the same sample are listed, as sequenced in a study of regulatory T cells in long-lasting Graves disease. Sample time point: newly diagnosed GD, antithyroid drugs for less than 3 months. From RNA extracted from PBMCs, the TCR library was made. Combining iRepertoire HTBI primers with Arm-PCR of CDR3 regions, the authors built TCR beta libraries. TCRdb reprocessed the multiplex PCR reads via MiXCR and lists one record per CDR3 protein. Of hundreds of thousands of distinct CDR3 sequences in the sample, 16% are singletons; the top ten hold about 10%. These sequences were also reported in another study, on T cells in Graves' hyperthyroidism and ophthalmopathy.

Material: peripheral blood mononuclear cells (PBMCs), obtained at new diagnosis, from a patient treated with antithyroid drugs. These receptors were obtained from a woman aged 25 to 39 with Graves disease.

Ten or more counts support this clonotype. The CDR3 DNA follows: TGTGCCAGCAGAGGGACTAGCGGGAATTTCAATGAGCAGTTCTTC. Protein sequence: CASRGTSGNFNEQFF. The chain uses TRBV6-2 or TRBV6-3 and TRBJ2-1; 13 bases match TRBD2. Trimming removed 6 bases from V and 6 bases from J; junction bases left unmatched: 5. The CDR3 sequence is 15 residues long. Germline CDR1 MNHEY, CDR2 SVGEGT.

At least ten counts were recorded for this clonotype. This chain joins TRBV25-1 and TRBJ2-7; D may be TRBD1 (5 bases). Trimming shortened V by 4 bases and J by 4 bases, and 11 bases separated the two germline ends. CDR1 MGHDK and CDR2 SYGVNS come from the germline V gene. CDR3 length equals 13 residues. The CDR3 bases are TGTGCCAGCAGTGGGCCTAGGGGTTACGAGCAGTACTTC. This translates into CASSGPRGYEQYF.

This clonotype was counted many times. This chain's CDR3 is CASTSQGQKLFF. In DNA, the CDR3 is TGTGCCAGCACCTCACAGGGGCAAAAACTGTTTTTT. The V and J genes are TRBV28 and TRBJ1-4, with 7 bases lining up with TRBD1. This CDR3 is 12 amino acids long. After removal of 7 bases from V and 9 bases from J, the junction contained 5 bases not matched to a gene. The germline CDR1 and CDR2 sequences are MDHEN and SYDVKM.

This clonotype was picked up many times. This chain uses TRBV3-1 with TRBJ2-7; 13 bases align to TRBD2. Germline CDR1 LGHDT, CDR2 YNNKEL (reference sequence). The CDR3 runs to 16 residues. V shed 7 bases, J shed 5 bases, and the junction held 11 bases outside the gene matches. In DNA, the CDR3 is TGTGCCAGCACAACAAGGGGGACTAGCGGGAACGACGAGCAGTACTTC. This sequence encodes CASTTRGTSGNDEQYF.

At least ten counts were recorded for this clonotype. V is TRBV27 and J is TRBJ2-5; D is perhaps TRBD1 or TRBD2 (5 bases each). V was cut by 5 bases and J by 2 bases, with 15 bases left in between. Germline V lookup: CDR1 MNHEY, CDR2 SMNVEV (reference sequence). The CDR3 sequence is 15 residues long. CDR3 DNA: TGTGCCAGCAGTATCACGGGGCGTGGGCAAGAGACCCAGTACTTC. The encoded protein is CASSITGRGQETQYF.

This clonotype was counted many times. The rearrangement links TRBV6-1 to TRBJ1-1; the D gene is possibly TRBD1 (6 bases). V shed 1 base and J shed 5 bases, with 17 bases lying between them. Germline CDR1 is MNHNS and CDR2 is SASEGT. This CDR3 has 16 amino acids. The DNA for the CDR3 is TGTGCCAGCAGTGAAGGCATGTCAGGGGTAGGTACTGAAGCTTTCTTT. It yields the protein CASSEGMSGVGTEAFF.